These 10 T cell receptor beta chains were sequenced from one sample in a study of T cell responses to AZD1222 COVID-19 vaccine. The assay was immunoSEQ multiplex PCR, and TCRdb's table has in-frame clones only and misses some. The profile shows 110,000 or so clones, roughly nine tenths of them singletons. The sample in question was peripheral blood, obtained on day 0 of AZD1222 vaccination. The receptors come from an adult in good health.

The chain is built from TRBV19 and TRBJ2-7; no definite D call. The CDR3 is 14 amino acids. Germline V gives CDR1 LNHDA, CDR2 SQIVND (reference sequence). Trimming pared 6 bases from V and 0 bases from J, leaving 12 bases between. The CDR3 nucleotides read TGTGCCAGTAGCCCTACAGATAGCTCCTACGAGCAGTACTTC. This gives the protein CASSPTDSSYEQYF.

The V call is TRBV7-2, the J call TRBJ1-1, with 8 bases identical to TRBD1. V trimming: 1 base; J trimming: 9 bases; junction bases outside the gene matches: 7. Per germline, CDR1 SGHTA and CDR2 FQGNSA. The CDR3 is made up of 14 amino acids. CDR3 nucleotides: TGTGCCAGCAGCTTAGTAGGACAGGGTGGTAAAGCTTTCTTT. Translation gives CASSLVGQGGKAFF.

The chain is built from TRBV3-1 (or the pseudogene TRBV3-2) and TRBJ1-1; a weak D match, TRBD1 (5 bases). This CDR3 has 17 amino acids. Trimming took 3 bases from V and 1 from J, leaving 18 bases between them. CDR1 LGHDT and CDR2 YNNKEL come from the germline V gene (reference sequence). The CDR3 protein is CASSQGKRGAQNTEAFF. CDR3 coding DNA: TGTGCCAGCAGCCAGGGGAAGAGAGGGGCCCAGAACACTGAAGCTTTCTTT.

The V call is TRBV7-7, the J call TRBJ1-3; D might be TRBD1 (5 bases). Germline V gives CDR1 SSHAT, CDR2 FNYEAQ (reference sequence). The CDR3 has 15 residues. As DNA, the CDR3 is TGTGCTAGGACCCAAATGGGGCCCTCTGGAAACACCATATATTTT. As protein: CARTQMGPSGNTIYF.

This clone was picked up a small number of times. The chain links TRBV27 to TRBJ2-2, with TRBD1 as a possible D gene (5 bases). Germline V gene lookup returns CDR1 MNHEY and CDR2 SMNVEV (reference sequence). Trimming took off 3 bases at V and 7 bases at J, with 15 bases between the two ends. CDR3 length equals 15 residues. Written as DNA, the CDR3 is TGTGCCAGCAGTTTTCACTGGCAGGGCGGCGGGGAGCTGTTTTTT. Its protein product is CASSFHWQGGGELFF.

The chain couples TRBV29-1 to TRBJ2-3; D gene uncertain. V was cut by 7 bases and J by 4 bases, with 15 bases left in between. The CDR3 runs 13 residues. The germline CDR1 and CDR2 sequences are SQVTM and ANQGSEA. This chain's CDR3 is CSADGRSADTQYF. Here the CDR3 DNA reads TGCAGCGCTGACGGCAGGAGCGCAGATACGCAGTATTTT.

The CDR3 DNA follows: TGTGCCATCTCTAGCGGGGGCCGAGATACGCAGTATTTT. Its protein product is CAISSGGRDTQYF. This rearrangement joins TRBV24-1 to TRBJ2-3; TRBD2 matches at 10 bases. The CDR3 covers 13 residues. Germline CDR1 KGHDR, CDR2 SFDVKD. J was trimmed by 5 bases and V by 11 bases; bases with no gene match: 6.

This clone has just one count. This chain connects TRBV3-1 (or the pseudogene TRBV3-2) to TRBJ2-2; 7 nucleotides align to TRBD1. Germline V gene sequence: CDR1 LGHDT, CDR2 YNNKEL (reference sequence). This CDR3 comprises 18 residues. J gave up 0 bases and V 4 bases, and 11 bases lay outside the gene matches. CDR3 sequence: CASSPRQGGLPNTGELFF. Written as DNA, the CDR3 is TGTGCCAGCAGCCCGAGACAGGGTGGCCTTCCGAACACCGGGGAGCTGTTTTTT.

This clone was seen only a few times. J is TRBJ1-5 and V is TRBV6-5, with D maybe TRBD1 (5 bases). CDR3 length equals 14 residues. The germline V gene encodes CDR1 MNHEY and CDR2 SVGAGI. V was trimmed by 5 bases and J by 4 bases, leaving 12 bases between them. CDR3 DNA sequence: TGTGCCAGCAGTCACCCAGGGATGAATCAGCCCCAGCATTTT. It specifies CASSHPGMNQPQHF.

The V and J genes are TRBV4-3 and TRBJ2-2; D unresolved. The CDR3 covers 15 residues. The germline CDR1 and CDR2 sequences are LGHNA and YSLEER. V was shortened by 3 bases and J by 3 bases, with 11 bases between the two germline ends. The chain's CDR3 is CASSHTRVYTGELFF. CDR3 sequence (DNA): TGCGCCAGCAGCCATACCCGGGTCTACACCGGGGAGCTGTTTTTT.